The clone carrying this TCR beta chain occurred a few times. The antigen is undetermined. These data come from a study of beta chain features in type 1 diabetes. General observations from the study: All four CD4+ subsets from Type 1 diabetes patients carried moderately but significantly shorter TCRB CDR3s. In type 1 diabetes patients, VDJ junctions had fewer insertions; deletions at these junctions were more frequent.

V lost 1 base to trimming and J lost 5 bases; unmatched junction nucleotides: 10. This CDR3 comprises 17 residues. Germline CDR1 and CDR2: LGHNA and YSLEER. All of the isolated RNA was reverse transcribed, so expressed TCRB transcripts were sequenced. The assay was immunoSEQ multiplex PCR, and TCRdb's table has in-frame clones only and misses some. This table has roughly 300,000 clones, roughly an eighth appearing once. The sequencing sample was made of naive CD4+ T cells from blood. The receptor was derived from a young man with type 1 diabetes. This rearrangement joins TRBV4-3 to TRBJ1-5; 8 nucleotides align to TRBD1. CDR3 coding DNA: TGCGCCAGCAGCCAAGGAGTATTCGGACAGGGACATCAGCCCCAGCATTTT. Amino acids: CASSQGVFGQGHQPQHF.